This T cell receptor (beta chain) was observed in a study of cytomegalovirus exposure and HLA in healthy donors. Findings of the study overall: The study found most TCR sequences rare, yet found some public TCRs in many donors. According to the study, 160 or so TCR beta chains were cytomegalovirus-associated. Subsequent analysis showed first-cohort TCR clusters tending to co-occur in some 110 validation repertoires.

V lost 6 bases, J lost 2 bases, and 14 bases lay in between. The CDR3 contains 15 residues. Germline V gives CDR1 SNHLY, CDR2 FYNNEI. Sequencing was performed with immunoSEQ multiplex PCR; in TCRdb, only in-frame clones are kept and a portion is missing. The sample consists of about 130,000 clones, about 94% of them appearing once. Notes on this clone: The antigen is not known.

The chain is built from TRBV2 and TRBJ2-1; D is perhaps TRBD1 (5 bases). This sequence was found in a woman in her late teens or twenties in good health and CMV-seronegative. Sequenced material: PBMCs. The CDR3 DNA reads TGTGCCAGCAGGGATGAAAGGGGCCCCTACAATGAGCAGTTCTTC. Protein product: CASRDERGPYNEQFF.